These T cell receptor beta chains were read from a single sample in a study of blood T cell repertoires in COVID-19. Clones were read by immunoSEQ multiplex PCR, and TCRdb kept only the in-frame ones, dropping some. The table includes 490,000 or so clones, over 75% detected once. Sequencing was done on a sample of PBMCs or T cells enriched from blood (not recorded which). The origin of the receptors is a woman aged 40 to 55 who had recovered from COVID-19. Both conserved end residues are part of each CDR3. D genes are given only for firm matches. For some rows the clone size is stated as once, few or many, or as a class when expanded; others skip it.

v_gene	abundance	d_gene	j_gene	CDR3nt	CDR3aa
TRBV5-1	-	-	TRBJ2-7	TGCGCCAGCAGCCAGAACGATGGCTACGAGCAGTACTTC	CASSQNDGYEQYF
TRBV5-5	-	TRBD2	TRBJ2-3	TGTGCCAGCAGCTTGCAAGCGGGAAGGGCAGATACGCAGTATTTT	CASSLQAGRADTQYF
TRBV6-5	-	TRBD1	TRBJ1-1	TGTGCCAGCAGTTACGTGGGACAGGGGGCGAACACTGAAGCTTTCTTT	CASSYVGQGANTEAFF
TRBV29-1	-	TRBD1	TRBJ1-1	TGCAGCGTTACTTTTCCGGGACAGGGAGGAACTGAAGCTTTCTTT	CSVTFPGQGGTEAFF
TRBV25-1	-	-	TRBJ1-6	TGTGCCAGCAGTGTTGGTGGTAGCTCACCCCTCCACTTT	CASSVGGSSPLHF
TRBV3-1/TRBV3-2	-	TRBD2	TRBJ2-2	TGTGCCAGCAGCCAAGATCGGGTAGCGGGCGACACCGGGGAGCTGTTTTTT	CASSQDRVAGDTGELFF
TRBV5-6	-	TRBD2	TRBJ2-2	TGTGCCAGCAGGGTTGGACTAGCGGGGCGCACCGGGGAGCTGTTTTTT	CASRVGLAGRTGELFF
TRBV5-4	once	TRBD2	TRBJ2-1	TGTGCCAGCAGCTTAAGCGGGAGTGGGGTTGGGGAGTTCTTC	CASSLSGSGVGEFF
TRBV7-2	-	TRBD1	TRBJ1-4	TGTGCCAGCAGCCGCAGGGGGCTGGGTGAAAAACTGTTTTTT	CASSRRGLGEKLFF
TRBV7-7	-	TRBD2	TRBJ2-5	TGTGCTAGCAGCTTGGGACTAGCGGGCGGTGAGACCCAGTACTTC	CASSLGLAGGETQYF
TRBV5-6	-	-	TRBJ2-7	TGTGCCAGCAGCTTGTACAACGAGCAGTACTTC	CASSLYNEQYF
TRBV6-1	-	TRBD2	TRBJ2-7	TGTGCCAGCAGTGAAGCCCTAAGAAGTAGCGGGAGCTTCTACGAGCAGTACTTC	CASSEALRSSGSFYEQYF
TRBV27	-	TRBD1	TRBJ1-6	TGTGCCAGCAGTCGAGCAGGGGGAGCGAATTCACCCCTCCACTTT	CASSRAGGANSPLHF
TRBV5-1	-	TRBD1	TRBJ1-2	TGCGCCAGCAGCTTTGACAGGGTAGGCTACACCTTC	CASSFDRVGYTF
TRBV19	-	TRBD1	TRBJ1-4	TGTGCCAGTAGTATGGGACAGGGGTGGAGGAAATTTGAAAAACTGTTTTTT	CASSMGQGWRKFEKLFF
TRBV11-3	-	-	TRBJ2-1	TGTGCCAGCAGCCCAGGACTGGCAGTGACGAATGAGCAGTTCTTC	CASSPGLAVTNEQFF
TRBV24-1	-	-	TRBJ1-1	TGTGCCACCAGTGATTTACTCTATCCGATTAGGAATTCGGGGGGTTCGAACACTGAAGCTTTCTTT	CATSDLLYPIRNSGGSNTEAFF
TRBV19	-	TRBD1	TRBJ1-5	TGTGCCAGTAGTATCAATCAGGGGGCCTCGAGCAATCAGCCCCAGCATTTT	CASSINQGASSNQPQHF
TRBV5-4	-	TRBD1	TRBJ1-6	TGTGCCAGCAGTGGACAGGGGAAAAGTTCACCCCTCCACTTT	CASSGQGKSSPLHF
TRBV19	-	-	TRBJ1-1	TGTGCCACCCGGGTTGGAGGCACTGAAGCTTTCTTT	CATRVGGTEAFF
TRBV10-3	-	TRBD1	TRBJ1-1	TGTGCCATCAAACCACAGGGGATAGAGAACACTGAAGCTTTCTTT	CAIKPQGIENTEAFF
TRBV19	-	-	TRBJ1-2	TGTGCCAGAAAAACAGGGATAGTACACTATGGCTACACCTTC	CARKTGIVHYGYTF
TRBV3-1/TRBV3-2	-	TRBD1	TRBJ1-2	TGTGCCAGCAGCCAAGATCGTCCCATCATATCTCTGACCGGGACAGGGGGTCAAAACTATGGCTACACCTTC	CASSQDRPIISLTGTGGQNYGYTF
TRBV19	-	TRBD2	TRBJ2-4	TGTGCCAGTAGTAAACTAGCGGGAACAGCCAAAAACATTCAGTACTTC	CASSKLAGTAKNIQYF
TRBV21-1	-	-	TRBJ1-2	TGTGCCAGCAGGATACAGGACGGTCTATATGGCTACACCTTC	CASRIQDGLYGYTF
TRBV5-1	once	TRBD1	TRBJ1-2	TGCGCCAGCAGCCCGGACAGGGTTGGCTACACCTTC	CASSPDRVGYTF
TRBV27	-	-	TRBJ2-7	TGTGCCAGCAGTCCTAGCTGGACCTACGAGCAGTACTTC	CASSPSWTYEQYF
TRBV9	-	TRBD2	TRBJ2-1	TGTGCCAGCAGCGTAGGTGGTCTAGCGGGATACAATGAGCAGTTCTTC	CASSVGGLAGYNEQFF